This TCR beta chain came from a study of long-term antiretroviral therapy in people with HIV. Study outcomes and limitations: Controls showed broader CDR3 length ranges than did the HIV repertoires. Every time point showed a repertoire led by clones expanded before ART.

V lost 7 bases, J lost 6 bases, and 8 bases stayed unmatched. This CDR3 is 14 amino acids long. The germline V gene has CDR1 MNHNS and CDR2 SASEGT. A note on this clone: The target antigen is unknown.

Run at survey level, the immunoSEQ assay was version v3.0. The assay was immunoSEQ multiplex PCR, and TCRdb's table has in-frame clones only and misses some. The table records under 30,000 clones, approximately 90% of them present only once. The source was unsorted PBMCs, collected 1.8 years before starting antiretroviral therapy. The TCR originated in a man over 45 with HIV. This chain connects TRBV6-1 to TRBJ1-5, with 8 bases that match TRBD1. DNA of the CDR3: TGTGCCAGCAATGAGGGACAGGAAAGTCAGCCCCAGCATTTT. It translates to CASNEGQESQPQHF.